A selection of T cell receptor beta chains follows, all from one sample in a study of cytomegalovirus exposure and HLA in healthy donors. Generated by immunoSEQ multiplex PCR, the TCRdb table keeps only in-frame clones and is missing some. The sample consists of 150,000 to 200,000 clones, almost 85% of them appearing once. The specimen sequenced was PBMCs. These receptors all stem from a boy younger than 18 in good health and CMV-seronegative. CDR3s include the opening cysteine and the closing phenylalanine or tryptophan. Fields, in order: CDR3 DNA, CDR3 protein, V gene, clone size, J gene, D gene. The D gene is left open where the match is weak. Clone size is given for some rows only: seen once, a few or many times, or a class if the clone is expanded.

CDR3nt: TGTGCCAGCAGCGCGGGACAGGGGGGCAGGACGCAGTATTTT
CDR3aa: CASSAGQGGRTQYF
v_gene: TRBV9
abundance: -
j_gene: TRBJ2-3
d_gene: TRBD1

CDR3nt: TGTGCCAGCAGTTCCGGGACTATAACGATCAACGTCCTGACTTTC
CDR3aa: CASSSGTITINVLTF
v_gene: TRBV28
abundance: once
j_gene: TRBJ2-6
d_gene: TRBD2

CDR3nt: TGTGCCAGCAGTGAATGGACATCTTCCGACGAGCAGTACTTC
CDR3aa: CASSEWTSSDEQYF
v_gene: TRBV2
abundance: -
j_gene: TRBJ2-7
d_gene: -

CDR3nt: TGTGCCACCCGCAGGGCGGTTTCTAATGAAAAACTGTTTTTT
CDR3aa: CATRRAVSNEKLFF
v_gene: TRBV2
abundance: -
j_gene: TRBJ1-4
d_gene: -

CDR3nt: TGTGCCAGTATTGGCCGGACAGGAATTGAAGCTTTCTTT
CDR3aa: CASIGRTGIEAFF
v_gene: TRBV19
abundance: -
j_gene: TRBJ1-1
d_gene: TRBD1

CDR3nt: TGCAGCGTTGACGGGATCCCCGGTCTCCAGCAGTACTTC
CDR3aa: CSVDGIPGLQQYF
v_gene: TRBV29-1
abundance: -
j_gene: TRBJ2-7
d_gene: -

CDR3nt: TGTGCCAGCAGCAATGGTCGGACTCGAAACACCGGGGAGCTGTTTTTT
CDR3aa: CASSNGRTRNTGELFF
v_gene: TRBV21-1
abundance: -
j_gene: TRBJ2-2
d_gene: -

CDR3nt: TGCGCCAGCAATCAAGCGGGAGTGAACACCGGGGAGCTGTTTTTT
CDR3aa: CASNQAGVNTGELFF
v_gene: TRBV5-1
abundance: -
j_gene: TRBJ2-2
d_gene: TRBD2

CDR3nt: TGTGCCTGGAGTGTACGGAGGGCAGATACGCAGTATTTT
CDR3aa: CAWSVRRADTQYF
v_gene: TRBV30
abundance: -
j_gene: TRBJ2-3
d_gene: -

CDR3nt: TGTGCCATCAGGACGGACAGGGGGAAGGGCGAGCAGTACTTC
CDR3aa: CAIRTDRGKGEQYF
v_gene: TRBV10-3
abundance: -
j_gene: TRBJ2-7
d_gene: TRBD1

CDR3nt: TGTGCCAGCAGTGGTCCGGGACAGGGGAAGTGGGATACGCAGTATTTT
CDR3aa: CASSGPGQGKWDTQYF
v_gene: TRBV6-1
abundance: -
j_gene: TRBJ2-3
d_gene: TRBD1

CDR3nt: TGCAGCGTTGGGGTCCGGGTTTCGAACACTGAAGCTTTCTTT
CDR3aa: CSVGVRVSNTEAFF
v_gene: TRBV29-1
abundance: -
j_gene: TRBJ1-1
d_gene: -

CDR3nt: TGTGCCAGCAGCTTAGCAGGGCGAACTGAAGCTTTCTTT
CDR3aa: CASSLAGRTEAFF
v_gene: TRBV13
abundance: -
j_gene: TRBJ1-1
d_gene: -

CDR3nt: TGTGCTAGTGGATTAGCTAACTATGGCTACACCTTC
CDR3aa: CASGLANYGYTF
v_gene: TRBV12-5
abundance: -
j_gene: TRBJ1-2
d_gene: -

CDR3nt: TGTGCCAGCACTCCAGCGGGAGGGATCTACGAGCAGTACTTC
CDR3aa: CASTPAGGIYEQYF
v_gene: TRBV27
abundance: -
j_gene: TRBJ2-7
d_gene: TRBD2

CDR3nt: TGTGCCAGCATTTCTAGCGGGAGAACAGATACGCAGTATTTT
CDR3aa: CASISSGRTDTQYF
v_gene: TRBV27
abundance: -
j_gene: TRBJ2-3
d_gene: TRBD2

CDR3nt: TGTGCCAGCAGCTTAGGCCTGGAGGCCTACGAGCAGTACTTC
CDR3aa: CASSLGLEAYEQYF
v_gene: TRBV13
abundance: -
j_gene: TRBJ2-7
d_gene: -

CDR3nt: TGTGCCAGCAGTTACTTTCCGGGGATTGGCACCGGGGAGCTGTTTTTT
CDR3aa: CASSYFPGIGTGELFF
v_gene: TRBV6-5
abundance: -
j_gene: TRBJ2-2
d_gene: -

CDR3nt: TGTGCCAGCAGCACCAGGTCAGGGAACTCCTATAATTCACCCCTCCACTTT
CDR3aa: CASSTRSGNSYNSPLHF
v_gene: TRBV2
abundance: -
j_gene: TRBJ1-6
d_gene: -

CDR3nt: TGCGCCAGCAGCTTGGTCGCGGGAGGGCCCCGGGAGACCCAGTACTTC
CDR3aa: CASSLVAGGPRETQYF
v_gene: TRBV5-1
abundance: once
j_gene: TRBJ2-5
d_gene: TRBD2

CDR3nt: TGTGCCAGCAGTCTGTCAGTCCATCAGCAGTTCTTC
CDR3aa: CASSLSVHQQFF
v_gene: TRBV2
abundance: -
j_gene: TRBJ2-1
d_gene: -

CDR3nt: TGTTCCAGCAGGGCGACAGGCTATGAAGATACGCAGTATTTT
CDR3aa: CSSRATGYEDTQYF
v_gene: TRBV7-9
abundance: -
j_gene: TRBJ2-3
d_gene: -

CDR3nt: TGTTCCAGCAGCTTGGCACTAGCGGGGGGCGACAATGAGCAGTTCTTC
CDR3aa: CSSSLALAGGDNEQFF
v_gene: TRBV7-9
abundance: -
j_gene: TRBJ2-1
d_gene: TRBD2

CDR3nt: TGTGCCAGCATGGATACAGGGAGAAACACTGAAGCTTTCTTT
CDR3aa: CASMDTGRNTEAFF
v_gene: TRBV2
abundance: few
j_gene: TRBJ1-1
d_gene: -

CDR3nt: TGCGCCAGCAGTGAAGGCGGGGTATGGAATGAAAAACTGTTTTTT
CDR3aa: CASSEGGVWNEKLFF
v_gene: TRBV10-2
abundance: once
j_gene: TRBJ1-4
d_gene: -

CDR3nt: TGTGCCAGCAGTGGGGGGACAGGCGGCTACGAGCAGTACTTC
CDR3aa: CASSGGTGGYEQYF
v_gene: TRBV2
abundance: -
j_gene: TRBJ2-7
d_gene: TRBD1